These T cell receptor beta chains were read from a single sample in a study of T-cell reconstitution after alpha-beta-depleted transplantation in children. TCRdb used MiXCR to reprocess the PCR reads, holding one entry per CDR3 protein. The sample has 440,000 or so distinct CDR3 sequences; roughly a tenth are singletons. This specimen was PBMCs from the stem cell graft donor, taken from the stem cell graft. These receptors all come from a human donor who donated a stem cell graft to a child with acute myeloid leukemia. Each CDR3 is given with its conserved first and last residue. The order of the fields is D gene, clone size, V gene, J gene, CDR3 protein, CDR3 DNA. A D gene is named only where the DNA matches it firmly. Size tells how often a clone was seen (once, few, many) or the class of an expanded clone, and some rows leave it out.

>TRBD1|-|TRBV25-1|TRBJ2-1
CASSDYGTEYNEQFF
TGTGCCAGCAGTGATTACGGGACAGAGTACAATGAGCAGTTCTTC
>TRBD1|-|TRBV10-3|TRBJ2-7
CAISPGQGYEQYF
TGTGCCATCAGCCCGGGACAGGGGTACGAGCAGTACTTC
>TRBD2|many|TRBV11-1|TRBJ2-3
CASSLLTSGSADTQYF
TGTGCCAGCAGCTTGCTGACTAGCGGGAGTGCAGATACGCAGTATTTT
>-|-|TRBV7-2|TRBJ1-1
CASSLGGNAEAFF
TGTGCCAGCAGCTTAGGGGGTAACGCTGAAGCTTTCTTT
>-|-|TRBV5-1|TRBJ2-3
CASSPPRPSSSTDTQYF
TGCGCCAGCAGCCCACCTCGCCCTAGCTCTAGCACAGATACGCAGTATTTT
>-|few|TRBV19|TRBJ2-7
CASSIERTVSYEQYF
TGTGCCAGTAGTATAGAACGGACGGTTTCCTACGAGCAGTACTTC
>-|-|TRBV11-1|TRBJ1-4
CASSSSGIREKLFF
TGTGCCAGCAGCTCATCCGGGATTCGCGAAAAACTGTTTTTT
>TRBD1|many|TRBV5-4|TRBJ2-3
CASSPPGRGSTDTQYF
TGTGCCAGCAGCCCTCCGGGCAGGGGGAGCACAGATACGCAGTATTTT
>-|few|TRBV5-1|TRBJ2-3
CASKRYPTDTQYF
TGCGCCAGCAAGCGGTACCCCACAGATACGCAGTATTTT
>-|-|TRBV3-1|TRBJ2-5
CASSRGAAETQYF
TGTGCCAGCAGCCGGGGGGCGGCGGAGACCCAGTACTTC
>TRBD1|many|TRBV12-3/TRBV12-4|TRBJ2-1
CASSYPGDREEFF
TGTGCCAGCAGTTACCCAGGGGACAGGGAGGAGTTCTTC
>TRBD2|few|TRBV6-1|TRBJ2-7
CASSGLAGGDEQYF
TGTGCCAGCAGCGGACTAGCGGGGGGGGACGAGCAGTACTTC
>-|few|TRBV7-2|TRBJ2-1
CASSLIVSGAGDEQFF
TGTGCCAGCAGCTTAATTGTGTCAGGGGCTGGTGATGAGCAGTTCTTC
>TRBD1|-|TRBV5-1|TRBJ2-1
CASRTGPYNEQFF
TGCGCCAGCAGGACAGGGCCCTACAATGAGCAGTTCTTC
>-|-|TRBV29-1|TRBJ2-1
CSVDETGLNEQFF
TGCAGCGTTGATGAAACAGGGTTAAATGAGCAGTTCTTC
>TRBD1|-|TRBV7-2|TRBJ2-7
CASSPPGQGGTYEQYF
TGTGCCAGCAGCCCGCCGGGACAGGGTGGAACCTACGAGCAGTACTTC
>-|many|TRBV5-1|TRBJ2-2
CASRPPTGNTGELFF
TGCGCCAGCAGACCCCCTACAGGGAACACCGGGGAGCTGTTTTTT
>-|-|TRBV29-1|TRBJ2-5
CSPQDLAATQYF
TGCAGCCCCCAAGATCTGGCGGCGACCCAGTACTTC
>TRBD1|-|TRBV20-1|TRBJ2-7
CSATTPGTGHEQYF
TGCAGTGCTACGACACCTGGGACAGGCCACGAGCAGTACTTC
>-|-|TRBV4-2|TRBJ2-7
CASSQGSEGFSLWEQYF
TGTGCCAGCAGCCAAGGCTCGGAGGGGTTTTCCCTCTGGGAGCAGTACTTC
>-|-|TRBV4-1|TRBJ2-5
CASSQVGLETQYF
TGCGCCAGCAGCCAAGTGGGGTTAGAGACCCAGTACTTC
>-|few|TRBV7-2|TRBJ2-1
CASSAERSRIRYNEQFF
TGTGCCAGCAGTGCAGAGCGGTCTAGGATTCGGTACAATGAGCAGTTCTTC
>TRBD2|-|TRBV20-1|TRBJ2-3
CSASGTSRDTQYF
TGCAGTGCCAGTGGGACTAGCAGAGATACGCAGTATTTT
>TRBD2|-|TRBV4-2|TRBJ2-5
CASSQEERGGIETQYF
TGTGCCAGCAGCCAAGAGGAACGGGGGGGGATAGAGACCCAGTACTTC
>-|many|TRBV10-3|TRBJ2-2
CAISVDSYTGELFF
TGTGCCATCAGTGTTGACAGCTACACCGGGGAGCTGTTTTTT
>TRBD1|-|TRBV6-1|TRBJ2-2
CASMAAGGLTGELFF
TGTGCCAGCATGGCGGCAGGGGGCCTCACCGGGGAGCTGTTTTTT
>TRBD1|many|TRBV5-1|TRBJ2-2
CASSPSDRVGTGELFF
TGCGCCAGCAGCCCGTCGGACAGGGTTGGCACCGGGGAGCTGTTTTTT
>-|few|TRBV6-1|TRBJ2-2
CASSGDPAGTGELFF
TGTGCCAGCAGTGGCGACCCGGCGGGCACCGGGGAGCTGTTTTTT
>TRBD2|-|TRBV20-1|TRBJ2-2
CSARRTSGGASGELFF
TGCAGTGCCAGGAGGACTAGCGGGGGGGCCAGCGGGGAGCTGTTTTTT
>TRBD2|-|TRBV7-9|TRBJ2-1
CASSLKLAGGTNEQFF
TGTGCCAGCAGCTTAAAACTAGCGGGAGGTACCAATGAGCAGTTCTTC
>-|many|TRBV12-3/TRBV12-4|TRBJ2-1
CASSPGGSNEQFF
TGTGCCAGCAGTCCTGGGGGATCCAATGAGCAGTTCTTC
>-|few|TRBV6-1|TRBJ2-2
CASSEATQGGELFF
TGTGCCAGCAGTGAAGCTACCCAGGGCGGGGAGCTGTTTTTT
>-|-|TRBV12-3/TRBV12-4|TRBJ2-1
CASAPGRGYEQFF
TGTGCCAGCGCCCCGGGTCGGGGGTATGAGCAGTTCTTC
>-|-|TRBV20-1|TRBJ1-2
CSAGGTGNYGYTF
TGCAGTGCTGGAGGGACGGGGAACTATGGCTACACCTTC
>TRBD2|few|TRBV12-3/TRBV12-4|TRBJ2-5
CASSWDSGKETQYF
TGTGCCAGCAGTTGGGATAGCGGGAAAGAGACCCAGTACTTC
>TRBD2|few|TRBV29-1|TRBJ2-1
CSVEGGAGGAYNEQFF
TGCAGCGTTGAAGGGGGGGCGGGAGGTGCCTACAATGAGCAGTTCTTC
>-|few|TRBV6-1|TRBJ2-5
CASSIQGWKEETQYF
TGTGCCAGCAGTATCCAGGGATGGAAAGAAGAGACCCAGTACTTC
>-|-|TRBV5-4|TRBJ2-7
CASSLAGTGYEQYF
TGTGCCAGCAGCTTGGCCGGGACCGGCTACGAGCAGTACTTC
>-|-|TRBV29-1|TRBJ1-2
CSVEDQDGYTF
TGCAGCGTTGAAGATCAAGACGGCTACACCTTC
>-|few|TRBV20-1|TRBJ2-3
CSARPPMGGHTDTQYF
TGCAGTGCTAGACCCCCAATGGGCGGGCACACAGATACGCAGTATTTT
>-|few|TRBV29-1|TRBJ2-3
CSVERGPGEDTQYF
TGCAGCGTTGAACGAGGGCCGGGAGAAGATACGCAGTATTTT
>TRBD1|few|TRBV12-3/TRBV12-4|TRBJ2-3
CASSGQGQDTQYF
TGTGCCAGCAGTGGACAGGGTCAAGATACGCAGTATTTT